A single sample is the source of the 20 T cell receptor beta chains below, sequenced in a study of blood T cell repertoires in COVID-19. This table comes from immunoSEQ multiplex PCR, and its TCRdb copy is limited to in-frame clones, with some not included. Altogether 310,000 or so clones are present, more than 80% being singletons, with the ten largest covering 1.1%. Sequences were obtained from PBMCs or T cells enriched from blood (not recorded which). The receptor set was obtained from a woman aged 25 to 39 who had recovered from COVID-19.

The rearrangement joins TRBV6-2 or TRBV6-3 to TRBJ2-2; tentative D call: TRBD1 (6 bases). V dropped 5 bases and J dropped 1 base, with 8 bases sitting between them. Germline V gene data show CDR1 as MNHEY and CDR2 as SVGEGT. This CDR3 region has 14 residues. CDR3 nucleotide sequence: TGTGCCAGCAGTCAGGGACAGAACACCGGGGAGCTGTTTTTT. This sequence encodes CASSQGQNTGELFF.

This rearrangement joins TRBV6-1 to TRBJ2-1; D remains ambiguous. Per the germline V gene, CDR1 is MNHNS and CDR2 is SASEGT. The CDR3 consists of 13 residues. Trimming shortened V by 2 bases and J by 15 bases, and 17 bases separated the two germline ends. For the CDR3, the DNA is TGTGCCAGCAGTGAAAATTTGGCCGTTCCGGGGTTCTTC. Its protein is CASSENLAVPGFF.

This chain connects TRBV9 to TRBJ2-7, with 10 bases lining up with TRBD1. The V gene end was trimmed by 3 bases and the J gene end by 3 bases; junction bases not matched to a gene: 3. CDR1 is SGDLS and CDR2 is YYNGEE in the germline V gene. The CDR3 is made up of 14 amino acids. CDR3 loop: CASSAGTGVYEQYF. The CDR3 nucleotides are TGTGCCAGCAGCGCTGGGACAGGGGTCTACGAGCAGTACTTC.

The rearrangement uses TRBV7-9 and TRBJ2-7; tentatively, D is TRBD2 (6 bases). This CDR3 contains 17 residues. V dropped 5 bases and J dropped 7 bases, with 27 bases sitting between them. The germline V gene encodes CDR1 SEHNR and CDR2 FQNEAQ (reference sequence). CDR3 region: CASSDTILKGGGYEQYF. The CDR3 DNA follows: TGTGCCAGCAGCGACACGATCCTTAAGGGAGGCGGATATGAGCAGTACTTC.

The V and J genes are TRBV28 and TRBJ2-7; maybe TRBD1 (6 bases). V was pared by 5 bases and J by 2 bases, with 13 bases between. The CDR3 has 14 amino acids. The germline gives CDR1 MDHEN, CDR2 SYDVKM. Here the CDR3 reads CASSVTGRAYEQYF. The DNA of the CDR3 is TGTGCCAGCAGTGTGACAGGCCGGGCCTACGAGCAGTACTTC.

The chain employs TRBV15 and TRBJ2-2; 8 nucleotides agree with TRBD1. J gave up 5 bases and V 4 bases, and 6 bases lay outside the gene matches. From germline, CDR1 is LNHNV and CDR2 YYDKDF (reference sequence). The CDR3 totals 15 residues. In DNA, the CDR3 is TGTGCCACCAGCAACCCGACAGGGGAGACCGGGGAGCTGTTTTTT. It translates to CATSNPTGETGELFF.

This clone was found a few times. The genes are TRBV3-1 (or the pseudogene TRBV3-2) and TRBJ1-2; 11 bases are shared with TRBD1. Germline-derived CDR1 and CDR2 are LGHDT and YNNKEL (reference sequence). V lost 5 bases to trimming and J lost 7 bases; unmatched junction nucleotides: 9. The CDR3 runs 15 residues. The CDR3 here is CASSAGQGALGGYTF. As DNA, the CDR3 is TGTGCCAGCAGCGCAGGACAGGGGGCGCTTGGTGGCTACACCTTC.

This chain links TRBV9 with TRBJ2-1; D is unresolved. CDR1 is SGDLS and CDR2 is YYNGEE in the germline V gene. The CDR3 is 17 residues long. Trimming shortened V by 0 bases and J by 0 bases, and 13 bases separated the two germline ends. CDR3 DNA: TGTGCCAGCAGCGTAGGTCATGGCGGAAGCTCCTACAATGAGCAGTTCTTC. It specifies CASSVGHGGSSYNEQFF. The whole variable domain, remainder taken from reference TRBV9 and TRBJ2-1, is DSGVTQTPKHLITATGQRVTLRCSPRSGDLSVYWYQQSLDQGLQFLIQYYNGEERAKGNILERFSAQQFPDLHSELNLSSLELGDSALYFCASSVGHGGSSYNEQFFGPGTRLTVL.

CDR3 protein: CASSVTAGTLEAFF. Here the CDR3 DNA reads TGTGCCAGCAGTGTCACTGCGGGGACCCTTGAAGCTTTCTTT. The rearrangement uses TRBV28 and TRBJ1-1, with D possibly being TRBD1 (5 bases). The CDR3 has 14 amino acids. CDR1 is MDHEN and CDR2 is SYDVKM in the germline V gene. V lost 5 bases and J 7 bases, leaving 17 bases between the germline ends.

The chain has TRBV11-2 and TRBJ2-2; a possible D gene is TRBD1 (6 bases). Germline V gene data show CDR1 as SGHAT and CDR2 as FQNNGV. Between the trimmed V and J ends, which lost 7 bases and 1 base, there was a span of 10 bases. This CDR3 has 14 amino acids. The CDR3 sequence is CASKQTGNTGELFF. The CDR3 nucleotides read TGTGCCAGCAAGCAGACAGGGAACACCGGGGAGCTGTTTTTT.

In nucleotides, the CDR3 is TGTGCCAGCGATGACAGGGTTAAGGGCTACACCTTC. It is translated as CASDDRVKGYTF. The chain uses TRBV28 and TRBJ1-2, with 7 bases matching TRBD1. The CDR3 totals 12 residues. Germline loops: CDR1 MDHEN, CDR2 SYDVKM. The trim removed 8 bases at V and 8 bases at J, leaving 8 bases unmatched.

This chain joins TRBV7-2 and TRBJ2-7, with 8 bases aligning to TRBD1. The CDR3 loop spans 15 amino acids. Germline loops: CDR1 SGHTA, CDR2 FQGNSA. The V segment lost 1 base and the J segment 7 bases; nucleotides outside the gene matches: 9. CDR3 nucleotides: TGTGCCAGCAGCTTAGGGTCGGGACAGGTTAAAGAGCAGTACTTC. It yields the protein CASSLGSGQVKEQYF.

The rearrangement joins TRBV7-6 to TRBJ2-7; a weak D match, TRBD2 (6 bases). The CDR3 is made up of 15 amino acids. The germline V gene has CDR1 SGHVS and CDR2 FNYEAQ. Trimming removed 6 bases at V and 3 bases at J, with 18 bases between. CDR3 in amino acids: CASRGAGTADYEQYF. The CDR3 coding sequence is TGTGCCAGCAGGGGAGCCGGGACTGCAGACTACGAGCAGTACTTC.

V is TRBV21-1 and J is TRBJ1-5; TRBD1 is the table's D call and was not checked against the DNA. TRBV21-1 counts as a pseudogene. The CDR3 consists of 15 residues. The CDR3 is CASSQGQGAHQPQHF. For the CDR3, the DNA is TGTGCCAGCAGCCAAGGACAGGGGGCTCATCAGCCCCAGCATTTT.

The V call is TRBV6-5, the J call TRBJ2-7; D may be TRBD1 (6 bases). Per germline, CDR1 MNHEY and CDR2 SVGAGI. This CDR3 contains 14 residues. Trimming stripped 5 bases from V and 2 bases from J, with 13 bases between. For the CDR3, the DNA is TGTGCCAGCAGTATTGGGGGCGAGACCTACGAGCAGTACTTC. Translation gives CASSIGGETYEQYF.

The V and J genes are TRBV7-2 and TRBJ2-3, with TRBD1 identical over 7 bases. The CDR3 covers 14 residues. From germline, CDR1 is SGHTA and CDR2 FQGNSA. V was clipped by 4 bases and J by 4 bases; unmatched bases: 5. In nucleotides, the CDR3 is TGTGCCAGCAGCTCTAGACAGGGCGCAGATACGCAGTATTTT. Translated: CASSSRQGADTQYF.

The V and J genes are TRBV5-1 and TRBJ2-7, with D possibly TRBD2 on 6 matching bases. This CDR3 has 15 residues. Germline CDR1 and CDR2: SGHRS and YFSETQ. Trimming removed 2 bases from V and 7 bases from J, with 19 bases in between. CDR3 in amino acids: CASSFGGNVMFEQYF. CDR3 DNA sequence: TGCGCCAGCAGCTTCGGCGGGAATGTAATGTTTGAGCAGTACTTC.

The chain is built from TRBV2 and TRBJ2-1; 9 positions agree with TRBD2. The CDR3 extends over 15 amino acids. Unmatched junction bases numbered 8, after V lost 5 bases and J lost 6 bases. Germline V lookup: CDR1 SNHLY, CDR2 FYNNEI. In nucleotides, the CDR3 is TGTGCCAGCAGTCATAGCGGGAGAGGGGCCAATGAGCAGTTCTTC. Its protein is CASSHSGRGANEQFF.

The rearrangement joins TRBV19 to TRBJ1-1; D remains ambiguous. Germline V gene lookup returns CDR1 LNHDA and CDR2 SQIVND (reference sequence). This CDR3 region has 15 residues. V was shortened by 6 bases and J by 1 base, with 15 bases between the two germline ends. CDR3 amino acids: CASRERGHENTEAFF. CDR3 nucleotides: TGTGCCAGTAGAGAAAGAGGGCACGAGAACACTGAAGCTTTCTTT.

The rearrangement uses TRBV27 and TRBJ2-7, with TRBD2 matching over 8 bases. The CDR3 contains 18 residues. J gave up 7 bases and V 4 bases, and 21 bases lay outside the gene matches. Germline V gives CDR1 MNHEY, CDR2 SMNVEV (reference sequence). The CDR3 region is CASSSGGGSGAGGAEQYF. CDR3 nucleotides: TGTGCCAGCAGTTCGGGAGGCGGTAGCGGGGCGGGGGGTGCGGAGCAGTACTTC.